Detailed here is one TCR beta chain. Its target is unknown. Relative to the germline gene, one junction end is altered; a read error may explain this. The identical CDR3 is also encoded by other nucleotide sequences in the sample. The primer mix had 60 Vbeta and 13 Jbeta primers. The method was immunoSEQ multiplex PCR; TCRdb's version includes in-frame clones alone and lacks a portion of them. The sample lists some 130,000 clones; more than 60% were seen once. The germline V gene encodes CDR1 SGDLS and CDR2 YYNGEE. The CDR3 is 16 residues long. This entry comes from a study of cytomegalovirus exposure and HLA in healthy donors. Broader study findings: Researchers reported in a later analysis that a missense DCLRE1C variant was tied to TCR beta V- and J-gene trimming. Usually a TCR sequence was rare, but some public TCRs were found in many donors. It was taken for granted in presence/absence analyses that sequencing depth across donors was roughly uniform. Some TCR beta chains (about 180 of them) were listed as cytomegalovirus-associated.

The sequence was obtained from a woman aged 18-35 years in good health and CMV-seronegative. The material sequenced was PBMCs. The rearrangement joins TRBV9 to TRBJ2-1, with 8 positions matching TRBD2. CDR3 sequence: CASSVRTGGMVDEQFF. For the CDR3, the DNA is TGTGCCAGCAGCGTAAGGACGGGAGGGATGGTAGATGAACAGTTCTTC.